These T cell receptor beta chains were read from a single sample in a study of metastatic and nonmetastatic thyroid tumors. TCRdb re-analyzed the PCR reads through MiXCR. The data contain under 50,000 clones, 18% of them singletons. The source material was tumor tissue. The receptor set was obtained from a female donor with papillary thyroid cancer or a benign thyroid nodule (not recorded which). Some clones in this sample may be carry-over from other donors' samples. Each CDR3 is given with its conserved first and last residue. Fields, in order: CDR3 DNA, CDR3 protein, V gene, D gene, clone size, J gene. The D gene is left open where the match is weak. Some rows mark clone size as missing; the rest say once, few, many or name a class of expanded clone.

TGCAGTGCTAACGGACGGTCCGGGAGGGCCAGGTACGAGCAGTACTTC	CSANGRSGRARYEQYF	TRBV20-1	TRBD2	many	TRBJ2-7
TGTGCCAGCAGCCGAGATATAGACAGGTGGACAGATACGCAGTATTTT	CASSRDIDRWTDTQYF	TRBV3-1	NA	once	TRBJ2-3
TGTGCCAGCAGTCGTCCAGGGGCGGGAGGGATTCGGACAGATACGCAGTATTTT	CASSRPGAGGIRTDTQYF	TRBV4-2	TRBD2	NA	TRBJ2-3
TGTGCCAGCATTGCCGGGACAGGGCAGGAAAAACTGTTTTTT	CASIAGTGQEKLFF	TRBV2	TRBD1	many	TRBJ1-4
TGTGCCAGCAGCTTAGCCGATCCATACGAGCAGTACTTC	CASSLADPYEQYF	TRBV7-3	NA	many	TRBJ2-7
TGTGCCAGCAGTTTGCCGGGGACTTACGTCTATGGCTACACCTTC	CASSLPGTYVYGYTF	TRBV6-2/TRBV6-3	NA	medium-sized	TRBJ1-2
TGTGCCAGCAGCAGCGCGGGCGGCGGATCCGAAAAACTGTTTTTT	CASSSAGGGSEKLFF	TRBV9	NA	NA	TRBJ1-4
TGTGCCAGCAGCTTAGACGGGAGTCTTTGGGAGACCCAGTACTTC	CASSLDGSLWETQYF	TRBV7-8	NA	NA	TRBJ2-5
TGTGCCAGCACCACCCTGACGAGGGGGGCTTTCAACACTGAAGCTTTCTTT	CASTTLTRGAFNTEAFF	TRBV7-3	NA	NA	TRBJ1-1
TGTGCCACCAGCACACCGACTAGCGCCTACAATGAGCAGTTCTTC	CATSTPTSAYNEQFF	TRBV15	TRBD2	many	TRBJ2-1
TGCGCCAGCAGCTCCCGGCAGGGTCTCGAGCAGTACTTC	CASSSRQGLEQYF	TRBV5-1	NA	many	TRBJ2-7
TGTGCCAGCCAACAGGGATTTTGGACTGAAGCTTTTTTT	CASQQGFWTEAFF	TRBV27	NA	few	TRBJ1-1
TGCGCCAGCAGCCATGAAAACCGGGGACAGGGGGAGACAGATACGCAGTATTTT	CASSHENRGQGETDTQYF	TRBV5-1	TRBD1	few	TRBJ2-3
TGTGCCAGCAGCCCCACGGTTGGGGGCTACACCTTC	CASSPTVGGYTF	TRBV7-2	NA	few	TRBJ1-2
TGTGCCAGCAGCCAAATGGGCAGCCAGCAGTACTTC	CASSQMGSQQYF	TRBV7-2	NA	many	TRBJ2-7
TGCGCCAGCAGCCCCCTGGGCACTGAAGCTTTCTTT	CASSPLGTEAFF	TRBV10-2	NA	NA	TRBJ1-1
TGTGCCAGCGGTTCGATGCAAGGGAGCAATCAGCCCCAGCATTTT	CASGSMQGSNQPQHF	TRBV6-2/TRBV6-3	NA	few	TRBJ1-5
TGTGCCAGCAGTTACGGGGCAGCGGCAAAGTGGAGCAATCATCCTCAGCATTTT	CASSYGAAAKWSNHPQHF	TRBV6-2/TRBV6-3	NA	few	TRBJ1-5
TGCAGTGCTCCCGGACTCTCGAGGGAGCAGTACTTC	CSAPGLSREQYF	TRBV20-1	NA	once	TRBJ2-7
TGTGCCAGCTCACCTGCGGGACGGACGGACTATGGCTACACCTTC	CASSPAGRTDYGYTF	TRBV18	NA	many	TRBJ1-2
TGCAGTGCAACGGGACTAGCGGGTTTTGCAGATACGCAGTATTTT	CSATGLAGFADTQYF	TRBV20-1	TRBD2	NA	TRBJ2-3
TGTGCCAGCAGCTGGACAGGCCCTGGAGCTTTCTTT	CASSWTGPGAFF	TRBV7-2	TRBD1	many	TRBJ1-1
TGTGCCACCAGCCTAAAACTCCGCGGGGGTTTATTGGGTGCCGGGGAGCTGTTTTTT	CATSLKLRGGLLGAGELFF	TRBV15	TRBD2	many	TRBJ2-2
TGTGCCAGCAGCTTGTATGCCCGACCCGGAGTTGAAGCTTTCTTT	CASSLYARPGVEAFF	TRBV5-8	NA	once	TRBJ1-1
TGTGCCAGCAGCCGAGACGGGAATAATGAAAAACTGTTTTTT	CASSRDGNNEKLFF	TRBV6-1	NA	NA	TRBJ1-4
TGTGCCAGCAGTTGGACTCTACAGGGGGCCAATGAGCAGTTCTTC	CASSWTLQGANEQFF	TRBV27	TRBD1	many	TRBJ2-1
TGTGCCAGTAGTATCAAAAATCTAGCGGGAGGGCCCTACAATGAGCAGTTCTTC	CASSIKNLAGGPYNEQFF	TRBV19	TRBD2	many	TRBJ2-1
TGTGCCAGCAGACGTAGCGGGGGGGCCAACAATGAGCAGTTCTTC	CASRRSGGANNEQFF	TRBV27	TRBD2	many	TRBJ2-1
TGTGCCATCAGCTTAGCTCTCTGGGACGAGCAGTACTTC	CAISLALWDEQYF	TRBV11-3	NA	NA	TRBJ2-7
TGTGCCAGCTCACCACTGGGGGGCACTGAAGCTTTCTTT	CASSPLGGTEAFF	TRBV18	NA	many	TRBJ1-1